This T cell receptor (beta chain) came from a study of beta chain features in type 1 diabetes. Study as a whole: What patients shared with healthy donors was a similar profile of age, gender and cell yields. Study conclusions and caveats: The study found that naive, central memory and Treg TCRB repertoires appeared more similar in patients than in healthy donors. In all four CD4+ subsets, TCRB CDR3 length was significantly, moderately reduced in type 1 diabetes.

There are 13 residues in the CDR3. V lost 3 bases and J lost 5, with 10 bases in between. Germline values: CDR1 MGHDK, CDR2 SYGVNS. Regarding this clone: Antigen unknown.

Of the isolated RNA, all was reverse transcribed, and so the sequenced material was expressed TCRB transcripts. Libraries were prepared by immunoSEQ multiplex PCR; TCRdb keeps only in-frame clonotypes and omits some of them. The sample has hundreds of thousands of clones, roughly 30% seen once. CD4+ naive, central memory, regulatory and stem cell-like memory subsets were isolated by sorting on CD45RO/CCR7/CD25/CD127/CD95/CD27. This sequence was found in a man between 18 and 35 years old in good health. The sample taken for sequencing was naive CD4+ T cells from blood. J is TRBJ1-2 and V is TRBV25-1; maybe TRBD1 (6 bases). The DNA of the CDR3 is TGTGCCAGCAGTGACCAGGGGAGGTATGGCTACACCTTC. Amino acid sequence: CASSDQGRYGYTF.